One and the same sample provided the 16 T cell receptor beta chains below, sequenced in a study of cytomegalovirus exposure and HLA in healthy donors. Sequenced by immunoSEQ multiplex PCR; TCRdb stores in-frame clones only, minus some. The top ten hold roughly 0.8% of the sample, which has hundreds of thousands of clones, roughly 90% seen once. The sample taken for sequencing was PBMCs. The receptor set was obtained from a young woman in good health and CMV-seronegative.

This clone has just one count. The chain employs TRBV19 and TRBJ2-1; 10 bases are a match to TRBD1. The CDR3 sequence is 14 residues long. V lost 4 bases to trimming and J lost 9 bases; unmatched junction nucleotides: 6. Germline V gene data show CDR1 as LNHDA and CDR2 as SQIVND (reference sequence). The CDR3 DNA reads as TGTGCCAGTAGTACGACAGGGGGCCTTACTGAGCAGTTCTTC. This gives the protein CASSTTGGLTEQFF.

This chain joins TRBV5-1 and TRBJ1-5, with D possibly matching TRBD1 (6 bases). The germline V gene has CDR1 SGHRS and CDR2 YFSETQ. The CDR3 contains 15 residues. V was trimmed by 2 bases and J by 3 bases, leaving 12 bases between them. The CDR3 DNA reads TGCGCCAGCAGCTTAAACCCAGGGGTCAATCAGCCCCAGCATTTT. Translating it yields CASSLNPGVNQPQHF.

This clone was counted between two and nine times. The genes are TRBV28 and TRBJ2-1, with D maybe TRBD2 (6 bases). The CDR3 loop spans 17 amino acids. The germline V gene has CDR1 MDHEN and CDR2 SYDVKM. V was clipped by 2 bases and J by 7 bases, with 21 bases between them. CDR3 protein: CASSLVPAGGYPNEQFF. The DNA of the CDR3 is TGTGCCAGCAGTTTAGTCCCAGCGGGTGGCTACCCGAATGAGCAGTTCTTC.

The chain employs TRBV10-3 and TRBJ1-5; 8 nucleotides line up with TRBD1. With V trimmed by 7 bases and J by 4 bases, 6 bases remained unmatched. The CDR3 sequence is 14 residues long. In germline, CDR1 is ENHRY, CDR2 SYGVKD. In DNA, the CDR3 is TGTGCCATCATCAGAACAGGGGGTAATCAGCCCCAGCATTTT. Residues: CAIIRTGGNQPQHF.

This sequence joins TRBV25-1 and TRBJ1-1; possible D gene TRBD1, 5 bases. CDR1 and CDR2 (germline): MGHDK, SYGVNS. The CDR3 loop spans 14 amino acids. The V and J ends lost 1 base and 5 bases respectively, with 11 bases between them. CDR3 amino acids: CASSELPGHTEAFF. CDR3 DNA sequence: TGTGCCAGCAGTGAATTGCCAGGGCATACTGAAGCTTTCTTT.

V and J are TRBV5-4 and TRBJ2-7; D is uncertain. Trimming took off 0 bases at V and 0 bases at J, with 16 bases between the two ends. The CDR3 is made up of 17 amino acids. Germline loops: CDR1 SGHNT, CDR2 YYREEE (reference sequence). CDR3 in DNA: TGTGCCAGCAGCTTGGCCGGCGAGAAGAGGTCCTCCTACGAGCAGTACTTC. It yields the protein CASSLAGEKRSSYEQYF.

This chain joins TRBV30 and TRBJ2-1; 11 nucleotides agree with TRBD1. CDR1 and CDR2 from the germline V gene are GTSNPN and SVGIG (reference sequence). Germline trimming cut 1 base from V and 0 bases from J; bases unmatched to any gene: 11. The CDR3 sequence is 19 residues long. CDR3 in DNA: TGTGCCTGGAGTGGGTGGACAGGGGGCGCGGAGAGCTCCTACAATGAGCAGTTCTTC. It translates to CAWSGWTGGAESSYNEQFF.

The chain links TRBV6-5 to TRBJ2-1; D gene unclear. Trimming removed 0 bases at V and 0 bases at J, with 3 bases between. CDR3 length: 14 residues. The germline V gene encodes CDR1 MNHEY and CDR2 SVGAGI. CDR3 loop: CASSYSYSYNEQFF. In DNA form, the CDR3 reads TGTGCCAGCAGTTACTCGTACTCCTACAATGAGCAGTTCTTC.

This clone was seen once. The rearrangement joins TRBV19 to TRBJ2-1; 12 positions match TRBD2. J was trimmed by 9 bases and V by 5 bases; bases with no gene match: 14. Germline V gives CDR1 LNHDA, CDR2 SQIVND (reference sequence). The CDR3 length is 17 residues. For the CDR3, the DNA is TGTGCCAGTAGTTTCACTCCCCCTAGCGGGGGGGCCCTTGAGCAGTTCTTC. Its protein product is CASSFTPPSGGALEQFF.

For the CDR3, the DNA is TGCAGCGTTCCTAAGGGGGGGATGGGTAACTATGGCTACACCTTC. Residues: CSVPKGGMGNYGYTF. The J gene is TRBJ1-2, the V gene TRBV29-1; possible D gene TRBD1, 6 bases. The CDR3 runs 15 residues. Germline assignment: CDR1 SQVTM and CDR2 ANQGSEA. V was trimmed by 5 bases and J by 1 base, leaving 17 bases between them.

The rearrangement links TRBV18 to TRBJ2-2; 7 nucleotides align to TRBD2. The trim removed 6 bases at V and 7 bases at J, leaving 5 bases unmatched. The germline gives CDR1 KGHSH, CDR2 LQKENI. This CDR3 comprises 13 residues. CDR3 protein: CASSRESVGELFF. DNA of the CDR3: TGTGCCAGCTCGCGGGAGTCTGTCGGGGAGCTGTTTTTT.

The chain carries TRBV6-1 and TRBJ2-7; D might be TRBD1 (5 bases). CDR3 length equals 14 residues. V lost 3 bases, J lost 0 bases, and 9 bases lay in between. Per germline, CDR1 MNHNS and CDR2 SASEGT. DNA for the CDR3: TGTGCCAGCAGTGACGACAGTAGCTCCTACGAGCAGTACTTC. This sequence encodes CASSDDSSSYEQYF.

V usage is TRBV18 and J usage is TRBJ1-4, with TRBD1 as a possible D gene (5 bases). Trimming pared 3 bases from V and 3 bases from J, leaving 11 bases between. This CDR3 is built from 15 residues. CDR1 and CDR2 from the germline V gene are KGHSH and LQKENI. CDR3 in amino acids: CASSPNRHANEKLFF. CDR3 DNA sequence: TGTGCCAGCTCACCGAACAGGCATGCTAATGAAAAACTGTTTTTT.

The V gene is TRBV28, the J gene TRBJ1-2; 10 bases fit TRBD1. The CDR3 is 17 residues long. V gave up 6 bases and J gave up 4 bases; unmatched junction bases: 14. The germline CDR1 and CDR2 sequences are MDHEN and SYDVKM. CDR3 sequence (DNA): TGTGCCAGCAGAGAAACGACAGGGGGCGCAACTCTCTATGGCTACACCTTC. Translating gives CASRETTGGATLYGYTF.

The sample holds many counts of this clone. The CDR3: CARSLAREQENSQETQYF. In DNA, the CDR3 is TGTGCCAGAAGCTTGGCCAGGGAACAGGAGAACTCCCAAGAGACCCAGTACTTC. The gene calls are TRBV5-3 and TRBJ2-5, with a tentative D call TRBD1 (5 bases). TRBV5-3 is designated an ORF whose function remains uncertain. Trimming removed 0 bases at V and 1 base at J, with 19 bases between. CDR3 size: 18 residues.

The CDR3 here is CASRSPSAPGNQPQHF. The CDR3 region has the DNA TGTGCCAGCAGGTCCCCCAGCGCTCCCGGTAATCAGCCCCAGCATTTT. The V and J genes are TRBV28 and TRBJ1-5; D is unresolved. This CDR3 is built from 16 residues. Germline CDR1 MDHEN, CDR2 SYDVKM. The germline V and J ends were trimmed by 6 bases and 4 bases, with 19 bases remaining between them.